The present entry profiles one T cell receptor beta chain with its context. The antigen is unknown. This entry comes from a study of monozygotic twins with inflammatory bowel disease. Study conclusions and caveats: For repertoire similarity, concordant twins did not differ from discordant twins, possibly because power was limited. Among the T cells, different subtypes could not be distinguished.

For every sample, eight separate reactions were used to make cDNA. Template switching appended UMIs that held a 6-nucleotide sample barcode. From the 5' RACE reads, TCRdb lists one entry per CDR3 protein and no DNA. Found here are approximately 200,000 distinct CDR3 sequences; the top ten clones hold 7.5% to 9.5%. The sequenced sample was blood. The clonotype was recovered from a human donor with ulcerative colitis or Crohn's disease, or a healthy co-twin of an affected twin (not recorded which).

CDR3 in amino acids: CASSLAPHNSGNTIYF. This chain connects TRBV5-1 to TRBJ1-3. Germline-derived CDR1 and CDR2 are SGHRS and YFSETQ. This CDR3 is 16 amino acids long.